This T cell receptor (beta chain) was found in a study of T cell changes during pregnancy in multiple sclerosis. In germline, CDR1 is MNHEY, CDR2 SMNVEV (reference sequence). The CDR3 extends over 14 amino acids. The V segment lost 5 bases and the J segment 7 bases; nucleotides outside the gene matches: 8. Sequencing was performed with immunoSEQ multiplex PCR; in TCRdb, only in-frame clones are kept and a portion is missing. The table has 75,000 to 90,000 clones, approximately 90% seen once; the top ten hold 0.21%. The starting material was CD4+ T cells from peripheral blood mononuclear cells, obtained before pregnancy. This receptor was taken from a female donor with multiple sclerosis, enrolled in a pregnancy study. The V call is TRBV27, the J call TRBJ1-5; TRBD1 aligns across 7 bases. This chain's CDR3 is CASSGKQGYQPQHF. CDR3 in DNA: TGTGCCAGCAGTGGTAAACAGGGGTACCAGCCCCAGCATTTT.